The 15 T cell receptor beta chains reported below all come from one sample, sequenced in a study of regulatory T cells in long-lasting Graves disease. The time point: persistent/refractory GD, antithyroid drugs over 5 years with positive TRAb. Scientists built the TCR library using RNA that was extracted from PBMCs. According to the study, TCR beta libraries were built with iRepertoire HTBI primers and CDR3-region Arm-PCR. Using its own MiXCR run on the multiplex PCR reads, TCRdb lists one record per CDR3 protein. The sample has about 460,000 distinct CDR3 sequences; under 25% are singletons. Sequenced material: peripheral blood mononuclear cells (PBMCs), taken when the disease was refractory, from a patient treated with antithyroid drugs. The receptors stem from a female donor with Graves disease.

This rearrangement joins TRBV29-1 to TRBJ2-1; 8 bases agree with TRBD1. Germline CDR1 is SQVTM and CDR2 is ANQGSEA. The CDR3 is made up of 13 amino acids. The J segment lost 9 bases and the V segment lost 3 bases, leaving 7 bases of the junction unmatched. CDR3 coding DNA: TGCAGCGTTGAGGACCTCAGGGGGCCTGAGCAGTTCTTC. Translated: CSVEDLRGPEQFF.

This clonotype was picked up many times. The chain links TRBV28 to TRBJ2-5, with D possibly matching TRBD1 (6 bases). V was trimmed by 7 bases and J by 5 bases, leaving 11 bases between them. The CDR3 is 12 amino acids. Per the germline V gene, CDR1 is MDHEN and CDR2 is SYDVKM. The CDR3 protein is CASKTGSETQYF. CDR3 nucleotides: TGTGCCAGCAAAACAGGGTCGGAGACCCAGTACTTC.

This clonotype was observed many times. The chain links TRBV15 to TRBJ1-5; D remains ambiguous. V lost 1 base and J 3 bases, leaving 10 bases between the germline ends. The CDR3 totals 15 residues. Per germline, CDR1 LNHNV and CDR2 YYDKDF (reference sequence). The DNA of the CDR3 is TGTGCCACCAGCAGAGGTCAGGCAGACAATCAGCCCCAGCATTTT. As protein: CATSRGQADNQPQHF.

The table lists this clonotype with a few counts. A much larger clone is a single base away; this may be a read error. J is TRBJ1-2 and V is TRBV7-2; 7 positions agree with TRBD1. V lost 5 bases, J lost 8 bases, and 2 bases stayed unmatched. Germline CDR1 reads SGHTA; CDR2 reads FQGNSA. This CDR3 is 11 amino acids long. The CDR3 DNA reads TGTGCCAGCAGCCCGGACAGGGGCTACACCTTC. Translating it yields CASSPDRGYTF. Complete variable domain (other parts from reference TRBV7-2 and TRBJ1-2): GAGVSQSPSNKVTEKGKDVELRCDPISGHTALYWYRQSLGQGLEFLIYFQGNSAPDKSGLPSDRFSAERTGGSVSTLTIQRTQQEDSAVYLCASSPDRGYTFGSGTRLTVV.

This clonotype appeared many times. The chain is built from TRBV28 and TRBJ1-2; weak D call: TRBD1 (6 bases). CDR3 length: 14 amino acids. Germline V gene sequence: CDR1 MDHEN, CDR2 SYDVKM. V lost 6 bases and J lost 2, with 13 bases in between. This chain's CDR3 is CASRRPGQNYGYTF. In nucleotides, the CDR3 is TGTGCCAGCAGACGCCCCGGACAGAACTATGGCTACACCTTC.

Here the CDR3 reads CAWSPGTGDGYTF. CDR3 coding DNA: TGTGCCTGGAGCCCTGGGACAGGGGACGGCTACACCTTC. V and J are TRBV30 and TRBJ1-2; 10 bases are shared with TRBD1. J gave up 8 bases and V 3 bases, and 6 bases lay outside the gene matches. CDR1 is GTSNPN, CDR2 SVGIG, per germline (reference sequence). The CDR3 is 13 amino acids.

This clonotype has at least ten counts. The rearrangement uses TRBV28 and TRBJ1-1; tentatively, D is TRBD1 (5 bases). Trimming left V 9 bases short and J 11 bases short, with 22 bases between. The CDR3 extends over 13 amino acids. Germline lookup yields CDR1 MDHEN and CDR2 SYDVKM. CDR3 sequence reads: CASTGGGVGGAFF. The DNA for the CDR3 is TGTGCCAGTACCGGCGGGGGTGTGGGGGGGGCTTTCTTT. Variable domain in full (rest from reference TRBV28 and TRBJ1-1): DVKVTQSSRYLVKRTGEKVFLECVQDMDHENMFWYRQDPGLGLRLIYFSYDVKMKEKGDIPEGYSVSREKKERFSLILESASTNQTSMYLCASTGGGVGGAFFGQGTRLTVV.

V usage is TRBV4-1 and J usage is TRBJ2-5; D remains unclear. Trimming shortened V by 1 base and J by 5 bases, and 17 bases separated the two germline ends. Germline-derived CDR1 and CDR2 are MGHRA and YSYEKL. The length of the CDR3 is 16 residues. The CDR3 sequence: CASSQVGPSAHETQYF. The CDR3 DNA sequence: TGCGCCAGCAGCCAAGTAGGGCCGTCAGCTCACGAGACCCAGTACTTC.

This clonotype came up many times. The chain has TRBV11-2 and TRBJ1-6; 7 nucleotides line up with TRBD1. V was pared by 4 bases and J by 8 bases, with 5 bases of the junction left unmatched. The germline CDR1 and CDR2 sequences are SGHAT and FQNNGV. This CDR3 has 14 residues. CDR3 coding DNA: TGTGCCAGCAGCTCGACAGGGATGGATTCACCCCTCCACTTT. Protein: CASSSTGMDSPLHF.

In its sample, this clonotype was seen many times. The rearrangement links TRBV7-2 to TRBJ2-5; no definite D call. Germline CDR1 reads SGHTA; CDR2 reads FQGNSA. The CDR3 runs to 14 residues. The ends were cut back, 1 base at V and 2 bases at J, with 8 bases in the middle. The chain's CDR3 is CASSLGVRQETQYF. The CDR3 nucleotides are TGTGCCAGCAGCTTAGGGGTTCGGCAAGAGACCCAGTACTTC.

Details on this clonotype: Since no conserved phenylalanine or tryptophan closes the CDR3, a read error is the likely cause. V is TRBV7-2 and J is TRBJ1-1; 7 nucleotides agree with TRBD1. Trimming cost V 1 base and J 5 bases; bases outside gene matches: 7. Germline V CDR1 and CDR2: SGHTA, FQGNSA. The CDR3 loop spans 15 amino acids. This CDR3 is CASSLVEGAGTEAFS. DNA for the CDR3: TGTGCCAGCAGCTTAGTGGAGGGGGCCGGAACTGAAGCTTTCTCT.

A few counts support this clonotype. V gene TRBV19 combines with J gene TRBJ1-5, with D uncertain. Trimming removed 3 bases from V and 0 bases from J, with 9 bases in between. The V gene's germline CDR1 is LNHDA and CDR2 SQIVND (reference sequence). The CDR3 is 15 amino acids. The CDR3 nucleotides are TGTGCCAGTAGTATGTGGCTGATTAGCAATCAGCCCCAGCATTTT. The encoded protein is CASSMWLISNQPQHF.

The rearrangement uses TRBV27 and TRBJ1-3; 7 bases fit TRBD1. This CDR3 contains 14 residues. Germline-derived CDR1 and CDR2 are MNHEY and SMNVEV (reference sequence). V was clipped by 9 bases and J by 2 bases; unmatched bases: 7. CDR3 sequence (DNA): TGTGCCAGTACATCAGGGGGTCCTGGAAACACCATATATTTT. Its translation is CASTSGGPGNTIYF.

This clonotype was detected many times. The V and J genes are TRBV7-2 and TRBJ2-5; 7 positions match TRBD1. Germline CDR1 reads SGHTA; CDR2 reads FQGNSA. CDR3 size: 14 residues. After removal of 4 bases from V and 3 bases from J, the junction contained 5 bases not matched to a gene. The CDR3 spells CASSSGTAEETQYF. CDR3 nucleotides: TGTGCCAGCAGCTCCGGGACAGCGGAAGAGACCCAGTACTTC.

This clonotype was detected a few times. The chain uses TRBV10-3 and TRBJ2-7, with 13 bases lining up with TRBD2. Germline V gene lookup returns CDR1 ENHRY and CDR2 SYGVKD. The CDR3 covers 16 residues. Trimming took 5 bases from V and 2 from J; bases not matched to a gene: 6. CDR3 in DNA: TGTGCCATCAGTCGGACTAGCGGGAGCACAACCTACGAGCAGTACTTC. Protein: CAISRTSGSTTYEQYF.